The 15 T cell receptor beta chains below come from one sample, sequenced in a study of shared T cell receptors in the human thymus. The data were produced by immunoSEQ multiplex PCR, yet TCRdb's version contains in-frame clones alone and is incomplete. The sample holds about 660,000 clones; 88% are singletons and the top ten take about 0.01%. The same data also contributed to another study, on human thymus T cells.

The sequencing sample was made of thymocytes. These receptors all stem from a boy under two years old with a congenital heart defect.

CDR3 DNA sequence: TGTGCCAGTCCTGGGGGGGTCGGGGAGACCCAGTACTTC. Protein: CASPGGVGETQYF. The chain couples TRBV28 to TRBJ2-5, with 7 bases identical to TRBD2. The CDR3 length is 13 residues. Germline CDR1 MDHEN, CDR2 SYDVKM. After removal of 9 bases from V and 5 bases from J, the junction contained 9 bases not matched to a gene.

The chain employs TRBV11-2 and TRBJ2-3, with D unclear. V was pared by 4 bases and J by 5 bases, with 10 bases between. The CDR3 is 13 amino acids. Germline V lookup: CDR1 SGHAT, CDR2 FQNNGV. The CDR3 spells CASSSGLGDTQYF. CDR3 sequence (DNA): TGTGCCAGCAGCTCAGGATTAGGAGATACGCAGTATTTT.

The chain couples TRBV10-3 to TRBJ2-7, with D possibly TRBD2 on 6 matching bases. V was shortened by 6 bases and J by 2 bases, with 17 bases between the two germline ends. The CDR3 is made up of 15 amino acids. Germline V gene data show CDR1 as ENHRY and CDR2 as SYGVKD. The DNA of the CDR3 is TGTGCCATCAGGGCTTCGACGGGGGAACCCTACGAGCAGTACTTC. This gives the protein CAIRASTGEPYEQYF.

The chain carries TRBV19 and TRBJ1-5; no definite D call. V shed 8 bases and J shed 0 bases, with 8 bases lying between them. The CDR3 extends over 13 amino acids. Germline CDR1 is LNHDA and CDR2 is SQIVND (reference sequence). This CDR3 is CASHQVSNQPQHF. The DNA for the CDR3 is TGTGCCAGTCACCAGGTTAGCAATCAGCCCCAGCATTTT.

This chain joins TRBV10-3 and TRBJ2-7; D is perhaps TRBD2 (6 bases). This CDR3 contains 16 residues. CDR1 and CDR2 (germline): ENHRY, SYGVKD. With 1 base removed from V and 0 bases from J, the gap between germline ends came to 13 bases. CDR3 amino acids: CAISEYLSTSSYEQYF. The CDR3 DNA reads TGTGCCATCAGTGAGTACCTATCGACTAGCTCCTACGAGCAGTACTTC.

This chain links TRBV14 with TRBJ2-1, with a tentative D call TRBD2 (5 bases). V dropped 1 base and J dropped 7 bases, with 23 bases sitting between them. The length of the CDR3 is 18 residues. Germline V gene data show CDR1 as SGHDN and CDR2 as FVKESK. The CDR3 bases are TGTGCCAGCAGCCAAGGAACTCAGGCTGAAACCTCGGGGAATGAGCAGTTCTTC. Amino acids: CASSQGTQAETSGNEQFF.

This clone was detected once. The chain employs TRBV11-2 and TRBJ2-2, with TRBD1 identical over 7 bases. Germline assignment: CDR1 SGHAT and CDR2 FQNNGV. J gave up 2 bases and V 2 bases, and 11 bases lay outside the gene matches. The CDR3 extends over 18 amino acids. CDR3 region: CASSLRDTGERNTGELFF. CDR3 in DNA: TGTGCCAGCAGCTTAAGAGATACAGGGGAAAGAAACACCGGGGAGCTGTTTTTT.

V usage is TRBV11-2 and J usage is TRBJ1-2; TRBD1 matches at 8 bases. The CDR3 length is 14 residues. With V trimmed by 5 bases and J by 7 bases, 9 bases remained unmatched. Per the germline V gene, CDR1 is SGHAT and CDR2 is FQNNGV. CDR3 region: CASSPRTGGGGYTF. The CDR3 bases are TGTGCCAGCAGCCCCCGCACAGGGGGTGGTGGCTACACCTTC. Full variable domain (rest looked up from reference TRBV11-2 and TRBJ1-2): EAGVAQSPRYKIIEKRQSVAFWCNPISGHATLYWYQQILGQGPKLLIQFQNNGVVDDSQLPKDRFSAERLKGVDSTLKIQPAKLEDSAVYLCASSPRTGGGGYTFGSGTRLTVV.

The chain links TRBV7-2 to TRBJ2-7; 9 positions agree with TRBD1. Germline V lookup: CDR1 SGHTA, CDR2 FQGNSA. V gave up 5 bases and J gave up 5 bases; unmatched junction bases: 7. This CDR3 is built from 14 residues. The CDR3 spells CASSLGTGLHEQYF. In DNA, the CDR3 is TGTGCCAGCAGCCTCGGGACAGGGCTCCACGAGCAGTACTTC.

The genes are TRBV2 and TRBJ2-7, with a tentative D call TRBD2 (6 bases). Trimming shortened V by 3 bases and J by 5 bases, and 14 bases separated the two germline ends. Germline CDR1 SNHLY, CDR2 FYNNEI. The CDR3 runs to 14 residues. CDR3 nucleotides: TGTGCCAGCAGTGAGGCGGGATACGGGCACGAGCAGTACTTC. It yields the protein CASSEAGYGHEQYF.

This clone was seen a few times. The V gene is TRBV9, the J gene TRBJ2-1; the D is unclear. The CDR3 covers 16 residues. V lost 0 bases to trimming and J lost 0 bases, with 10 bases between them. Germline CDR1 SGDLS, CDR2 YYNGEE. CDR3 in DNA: TGTGCCAGCAGCGTAGTGACACCGAGCTCCTACAATGAGCAGTTCTTC. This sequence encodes CASSVVTPSSYNEQFF.

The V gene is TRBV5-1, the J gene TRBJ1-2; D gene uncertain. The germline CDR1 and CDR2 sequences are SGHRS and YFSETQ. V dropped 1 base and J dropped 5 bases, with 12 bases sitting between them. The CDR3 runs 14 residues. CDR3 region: CASSLPRITYGYTF. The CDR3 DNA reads TGCGCCAGCAGCTTGCCCAGGATAACTTATGGCTACACCTTC.

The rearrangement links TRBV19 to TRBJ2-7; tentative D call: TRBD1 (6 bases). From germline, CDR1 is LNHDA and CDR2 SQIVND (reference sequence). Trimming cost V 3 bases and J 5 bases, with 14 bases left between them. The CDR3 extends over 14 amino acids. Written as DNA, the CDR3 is TGTGCCAGTAGTATTTCAACAGGGTCTAACGAGCAGTACTTC. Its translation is CASSISTGSNEQYF.

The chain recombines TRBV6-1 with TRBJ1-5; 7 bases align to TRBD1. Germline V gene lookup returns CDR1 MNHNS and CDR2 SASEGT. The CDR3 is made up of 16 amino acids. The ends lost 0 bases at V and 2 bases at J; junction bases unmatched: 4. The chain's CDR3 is CASSEAGGGGNQPQHF. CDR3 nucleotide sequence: TGTGCCAGCAGTGAAGCTGGAGGGGGCGGCAATCAGCCCCAGCATTTT.

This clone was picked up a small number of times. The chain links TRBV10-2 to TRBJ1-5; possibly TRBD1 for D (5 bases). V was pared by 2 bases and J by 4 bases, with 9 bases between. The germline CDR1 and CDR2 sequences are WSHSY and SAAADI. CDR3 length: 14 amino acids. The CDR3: CASSEGGVNQPQHF. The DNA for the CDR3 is TGCGCCAGCAGTGAGGGGGGGGTTAATCAGCCCCAGCATTTT.